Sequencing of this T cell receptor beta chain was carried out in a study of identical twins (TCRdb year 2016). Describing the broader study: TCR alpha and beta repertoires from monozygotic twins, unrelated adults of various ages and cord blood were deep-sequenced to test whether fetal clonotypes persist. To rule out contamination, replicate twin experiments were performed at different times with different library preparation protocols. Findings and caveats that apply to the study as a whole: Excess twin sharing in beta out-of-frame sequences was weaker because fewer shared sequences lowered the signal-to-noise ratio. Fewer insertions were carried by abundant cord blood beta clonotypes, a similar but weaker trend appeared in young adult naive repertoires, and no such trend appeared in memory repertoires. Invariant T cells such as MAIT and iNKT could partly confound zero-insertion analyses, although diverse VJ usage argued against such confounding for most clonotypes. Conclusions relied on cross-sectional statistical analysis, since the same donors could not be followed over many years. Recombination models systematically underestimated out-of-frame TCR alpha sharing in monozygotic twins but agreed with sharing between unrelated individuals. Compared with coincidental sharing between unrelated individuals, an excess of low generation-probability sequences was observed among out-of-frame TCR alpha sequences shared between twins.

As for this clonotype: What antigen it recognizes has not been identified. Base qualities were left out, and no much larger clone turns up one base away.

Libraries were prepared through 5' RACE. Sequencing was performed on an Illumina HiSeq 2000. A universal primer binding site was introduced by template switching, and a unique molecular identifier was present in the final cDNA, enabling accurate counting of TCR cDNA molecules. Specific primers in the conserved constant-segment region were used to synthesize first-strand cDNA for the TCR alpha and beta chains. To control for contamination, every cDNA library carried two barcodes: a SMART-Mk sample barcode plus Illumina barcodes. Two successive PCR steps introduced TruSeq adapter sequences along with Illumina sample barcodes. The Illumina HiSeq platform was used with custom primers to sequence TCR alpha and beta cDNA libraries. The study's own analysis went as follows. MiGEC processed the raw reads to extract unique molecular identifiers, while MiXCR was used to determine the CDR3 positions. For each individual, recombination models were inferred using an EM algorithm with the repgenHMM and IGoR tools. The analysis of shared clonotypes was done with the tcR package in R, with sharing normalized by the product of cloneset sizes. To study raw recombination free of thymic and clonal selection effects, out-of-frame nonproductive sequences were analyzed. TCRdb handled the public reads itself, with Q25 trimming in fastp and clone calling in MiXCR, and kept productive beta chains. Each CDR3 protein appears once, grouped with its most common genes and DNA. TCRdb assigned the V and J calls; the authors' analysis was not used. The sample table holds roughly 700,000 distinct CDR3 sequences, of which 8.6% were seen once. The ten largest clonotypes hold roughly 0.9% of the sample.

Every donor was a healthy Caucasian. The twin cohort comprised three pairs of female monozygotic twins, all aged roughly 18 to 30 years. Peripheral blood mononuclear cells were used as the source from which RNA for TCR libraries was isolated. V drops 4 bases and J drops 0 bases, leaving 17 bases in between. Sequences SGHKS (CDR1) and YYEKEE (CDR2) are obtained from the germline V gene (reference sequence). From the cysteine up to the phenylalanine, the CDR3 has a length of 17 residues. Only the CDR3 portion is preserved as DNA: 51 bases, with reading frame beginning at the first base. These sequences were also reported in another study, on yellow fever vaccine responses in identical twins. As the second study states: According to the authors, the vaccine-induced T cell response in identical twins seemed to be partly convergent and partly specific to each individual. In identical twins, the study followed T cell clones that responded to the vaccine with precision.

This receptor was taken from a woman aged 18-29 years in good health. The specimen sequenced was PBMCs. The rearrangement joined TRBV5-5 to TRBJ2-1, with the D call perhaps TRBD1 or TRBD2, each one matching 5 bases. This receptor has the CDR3 CASSRAGTAASYNEQFF. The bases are TGTGCCAGCAGCAGAGCCGGGACGGCCGCCTCCTACAATGAGCAGTTCTTC.